This T cell receptor (beta chain) was obtained from a study of blood T cells in healthy people across ages. Points from the study as a whole: While age rose, TCR beta diversity per million T cells dropped in a roughly linear way. CMV status of donors was not determined, possibly confounding expanded clonotype changes. Relative to aged donors, long-lived donors carried more naive CD4+ cells and displayed higher diversity.

On this clonotype: What it binds is not known.

Alongside a J-beta primer mix, a sample-barcoded 5' primer served in a second PCR lasting 7 to 11 cycles. TCRdb re-called the 5' RACE reads through MiXCR, storing one row per CDR3 protein. This table holds some 1.5 million distinct CDR3 sequences, 42% found once. CDR1 LGHNA and CDR2 YSLEER come from the germline V gene. The CDR3 runs to 16 residues. The chain is built from TRBV4-3 and TRBJ2-4; 12 bases fit TRBD2. The end of the DNA fits TRBJ2-7 better, so the J call may be wrong. The sequence was collected from a young woman in good health. The sequencing sample was made of blood. The CDR3 sequence is CASSQSGTSGFGEQYF. In DNA form, the CDR3 reads TGCGCCAGCAGCCAATCCGGGACTAGCGGGTTTGGCGAGCAGTACTTC.